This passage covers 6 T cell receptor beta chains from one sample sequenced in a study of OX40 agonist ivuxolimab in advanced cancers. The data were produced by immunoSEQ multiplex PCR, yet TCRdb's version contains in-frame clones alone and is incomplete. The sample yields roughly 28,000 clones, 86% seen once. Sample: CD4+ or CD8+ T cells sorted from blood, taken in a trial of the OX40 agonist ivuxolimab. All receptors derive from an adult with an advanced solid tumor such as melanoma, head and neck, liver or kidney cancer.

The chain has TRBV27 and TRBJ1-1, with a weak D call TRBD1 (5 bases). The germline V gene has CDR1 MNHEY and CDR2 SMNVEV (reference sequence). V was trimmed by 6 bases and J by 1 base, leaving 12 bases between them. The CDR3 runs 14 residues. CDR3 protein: CASSDGHPNTEAFF. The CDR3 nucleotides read TGTGCCAGCAGCGACGGACACCCGAACACTGAAGCTTTCTTT.

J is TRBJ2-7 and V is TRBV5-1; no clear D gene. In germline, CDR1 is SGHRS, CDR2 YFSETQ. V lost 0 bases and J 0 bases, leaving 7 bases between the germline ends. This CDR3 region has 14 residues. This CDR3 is CASSLGHGSYEQYF. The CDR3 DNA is TGCGCCAGCAGCTTGGGACACGGCTCCTACGAGCAGTACTTC.

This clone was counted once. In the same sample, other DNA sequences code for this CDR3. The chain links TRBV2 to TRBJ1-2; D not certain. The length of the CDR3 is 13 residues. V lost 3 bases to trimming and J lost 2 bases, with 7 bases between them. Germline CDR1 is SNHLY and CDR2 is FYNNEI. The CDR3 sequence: CASSEGPNYGYTF. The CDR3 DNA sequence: TGTGCCAGCAGTGAGGGCCCCAACTATGGCTACACCTTC.

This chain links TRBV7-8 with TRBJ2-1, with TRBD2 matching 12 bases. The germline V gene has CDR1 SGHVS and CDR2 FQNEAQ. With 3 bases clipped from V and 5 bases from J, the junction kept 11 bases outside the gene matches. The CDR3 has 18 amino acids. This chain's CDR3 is CASSFHLAGGSLDNEQFF. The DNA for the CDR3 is TGTGCCAGCAGCTTCCACCTAGCGGGGGGGTCGTTGGACAATGAGCAGTTCTTC.

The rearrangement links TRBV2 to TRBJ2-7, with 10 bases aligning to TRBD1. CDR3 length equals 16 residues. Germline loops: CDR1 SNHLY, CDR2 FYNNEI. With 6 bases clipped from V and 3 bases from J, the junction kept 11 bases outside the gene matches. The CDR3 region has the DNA TGTGCCAGCAGCCCAGAAGGACAGGGGGGTCACTACGAGCAGTACTTC. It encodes CASSPEGQGGHYEQYF.

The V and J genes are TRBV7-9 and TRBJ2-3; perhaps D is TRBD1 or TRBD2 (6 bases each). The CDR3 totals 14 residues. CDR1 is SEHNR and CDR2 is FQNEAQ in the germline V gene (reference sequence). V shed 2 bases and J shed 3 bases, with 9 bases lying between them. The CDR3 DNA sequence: TGTGCCAGCAGCTTAACAGGGACTACAGATACGCAGTATTTT. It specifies CASSLTGTTDTQYF.